Listed below are T cell receptor beta chains from one sample, sequenced in a study of T cell repertoires in cytomegalovirus infection. In TCRdb, the reads were re-called with MiXCR into one record per CDR3 protein. The table includes tens of thousands of distinct CDR3 sequences, 4% detected once. Input material: PBMCs. The receptors shown here come from a human donor in good health (CMV status not recorded). Some clones in this sample may be carry-over from other donors' samples. Both conserved end residues are part of each CDR3. Each record gives: clone size, J gene, D gene, V gene, CDR3 protein, CDR3 DNA. A D gene is named only where the DNA matches it firmly. Expanded clones are given a class, and other clones once, few, many or no size at all.

many	TRBJ2-7	TRBD1	TRBV7-8	CASSGGGQGSYEQYF	TGTGCCAGCAGCGGAGGTGGACAGGGTTCCTACGAGCAGTACTTC
many	TRBJ2-7	-	TRBV12-3/TRBV12-4	CASSLGRLEQYF	TGTGCCAGCAGTCTCGGACGCCTGGAGCAGTACTTC
many	TRBJ2-7	-	TRBV7-2	CASSLGGGISYEQYF	TGTGCCAGCAGCTTAGGAGGGGGAATCTCCTACGAGCAGTACTTC
many	TRBJ2-1	-	TRBV7-6	CASSPRGTKYNEQFF	TGTGCCAGCAGCCCCCGTGGGACGAAATACAATGAGCAGTTCTTC
many	TRBJ2-5	-	TRBV11-2	CASSKTGVSETQYF	TGTGCCAGCAGCAAAACTGGTGTGTCTGAGACCCAGTACTTC
many	TRBJ1-5	-	TRBV7-2	CASSDETGQPQHF	TGTGCCAGCAGCGACGAGACAGGTCAGCCCCAGCATTTT
many	TRBJ1-1	-	TRBV7-6	CASSRGINTEAFF	TGTGCCAGCAGCAGAGGGATCAACACTGAAGCTTTCTTT
many	TRBJ1-5	TRBD1	TRBV10-3	CATTDRVGQPQHF	TGTGCCACTACAGACAGGGTGGGCCAGCCCCAGCATTTT
many	TRBJ2-5	-	TRBV7-2	CASSRQMRPRETQYF	TGTGCCAGCAGCCGTCAGATGCGACCAAGAGAGACCCAGTACTTC
many	TRBJ2-7	-	TRBV7-2	CASRDSRGRNEQYF	TGTGCCAGCAGGGACTCGCGGGGGCGGAACGAGCAGTACTTC
many	TRBJ2-1	TRBD2	TRBV7-2	CASSFAGGANEQFF	TGTGCCAGCAGCTTTGCGGGAGGAGCCAATGAGCAGTTCTTC
many	TRBJ2-5	-	TRBV7-2	CASSLRRRETQYF	TGTGCCAGCAGCTTACGGCGGCGAGAGACCCAGTACTTC
many	TRBJ2-1	-	TRBV15	CATSRKTGEGFNEQFF	TGTGCCACCAGCAGAAAGACAGGAGAAGGGTTCAATGAGCAGTTCTTC
many	TRBJ1-1	-	TRBV7-8	CASSPRWDVITEAFF	TGTGCCAGCAGCCCCCGGTGGGATGTTATAACTGAAGCTTTCTTT
-	TRBJ2-1	-	TRBV25-1	CASSDYRAEQFF	TGTGCCAGCAGTGATTACAGGGCTGAGCAGTTCTTC
many	TRBJ1-6	-	TRBV7-2	CASSLGRGRDNSPLHF	TGTGCCAGCAGCTTAGGACGGGGTCGCGATAATTCACCCCTCCACTTT
few	TRBJ2-3	-	TRBV4-1	CASSQLYGDTQYF	TGTGCCAGCAGCCAGCTTTATGGAGATACGCAGTATTTT
-	TRBJ2-3	TRBD2	TRBV7-3	CASSQRGGGGTDTQYF	TGTGCCAGCAGCCAACGGGGGGGCGGGGGCACAGATACGCAGTATTTT
many	TRBJ1-5	TRBD1	TRBV5-1	CASSPTGPNQPQHF	TGCGCCAGCAGCCCGACAGGGCCTAATCAGCCCCAGCATTTT
many	TRBJ2-5	TRBD1	TRBV7-6	CASRKDGRGQGAVQETQYF	TGTGCCAGCCGAAAAGACGGGCGTGGACAGGGGGCAGTCCAAGAGACCCAGTACTTC
many	TRBJ2-1	TRBD2	TRBV4-1	CASSPRGREDNEQFF	TGCGCCAGCAGCCCCCGAGGGAGGGAGGACAATGAGCAGTTCTTC
many	TRBJ2-3	TRBD2	TRBV7-6	CASSIGAGTSGRAGFTDTQYF	TGTGCCAGCAGCATCGGGGCCGGGACTAGCGGGAGGGCCGGATTCACAGATACGCAGTATTTT
many	TRBJ2-3	-	TRBV11-1	CASSLDRSWGETQYF	TGTGCCAGCAGCTTAGACAGGTCCTGGGGAGAGACGCAGTATTTT
many	TRBJ1-5	-	TRBV27	CASSFESNQPQHF	TGTGCCAGCAGTTTTGAAAGCAATCAGCCCCAGCATTTT
many	TRBJ2-7	TRBD1	TRBV7-2	CASSLDRGIIYEQYF	TGTGCCAGCAGCTTAGACAGGGGAATCATCTACGAGCAGTACTTC
many	TRBJ1-2	-	TRBV7-2	CASSLVAAANYGYTF	TGTGCCAGCAGCTTAGTGGCAGCAGCTAACTATGGCTACACCTTC
-	TRBJ1-4	TRBD1	TRBV6-5	CASRSQGGFEKLFF	TGTGCCAGCAGATCACAGGGGGGGTTTGAAAAACTGTTTTTT
many	TRBJ1-1	TRBD1	TRBV28	CASRPDRGARDTEAFF	TGTGCCAGCAGGCCAGACAGGGGGGCGAGGGACACTGAAGCTTTCTTT
many	TRBJ2-7	TRBD2	TRBV19	CASSIFSGSSYEQYF	TGTGCCAGTAGTATTTTCAGCGGGAGCTCCTACGAGCAGTACTTC
many	TRBJ2-1	TRBD1	TRBV12-3/TRBV12-4	CASSRETGHEQFF	TGTGCCAGCAGTCGAGAGACAGGGCATGAGCAGTTCTTC
many	TRBJ2-3	TRBD2	TRBV10-3	CAISGSAGEYTDTQYF	TGTGCCATCAGTGGGTCGGCGGGGGAATACACAGATACGCAGTATTTT
few	TRBJ2-3	TRBD2	TRBV6-6	CASSYSSAGGNTDTQYF	TGTGCCAGCAGTTACTCGAGCGCGGGGGGAAACACAGATACGCAGTATTTT
many	TRBJ1-1	-	TRBV4-1	CASSRSGRGTEAFF	TGCGCCAGCAGCCGCTCGGGGAGGGGCACTGAAGCTTTCTTT
many	TRBJ2-5	TRBD2	TRBV7-2	CASSFASGSYETQYF	TGTGCCAGCAGCTTTGCTAGCGGGAGTTACGAGACCCAGTACTTC
many	TRBJ1-5	TRBD1	TRBV6-1	CASDLGTVNQPQHF	TGTGCCAGCGACTTGGGGACAGTAAATCAGCCCCAGCATTTT
few	TRBJ2-2	TRBD1	TRBV19	CASTSPRDRGFTGELFF	TGTGCCAGTACCTCCCCCCGGGACAGGGGCTTCACCGGGGAGCTGTTTTTT
many	TRBJ2-1	-	TRBV7-2	CASSLVRNRPHNEQFF	TGTGCCAGCAGCTTAGTTCGGAACCGCCCGCACAATGAGCAGTTCTTC
many	TRBJ2-5	TRBD1	TRBV7-2	CASSQQGASGETQYF	TGTGCCAGCAGCCAACAGGGGGCATCTGGAGAGACCCAGTACTTC
many	TRBJ1-2	TRBD1	TRBV7-9	CASSLGTEGYGYTF	TGTGCCAGCAGCCTCGGGACAGAAGGATATGGCTACACCTTC
many	TRBJ2-7	-	TRBV7-6	CASRTDGAYEQYF	TGTGCCAGCAGGACAGACGGGGCCTACGAGCAGTACTTC
few	TRBJ2-2	TRBD2	TRBV29-1	CSVSGLENTGELFF	TGCAGCGTTTCGGGACTAGAGAACACCGGGGAGCTGTTTTTT
many	TRBJ2-7	TRBD2	TRBV27	CASRGPGGSFGYEQYF	TGTGCCAGCAGAGGGCCGGGCGGGAGTTTTGGGTACGAGCAGTACTTC
-	TRBJ1-6	TRBD1	TRBV6-5	CASKGGQGARSPLHF	TGTGCCAGCAAGGGGGGACAGGGGGCGCGGTCACCCCTCCACTTT
many	TRBJ1-1	TRBD1	TRBV7-2	CASSPSGGPEAFF	TGTGCCAGCAGCCCTTCAGGGGGTCCTGAAGCTTTCTTT
many	TRBJ1-2	-	TRBV28	CASSAENYGYTF	TGTGCCAGCAGCGCAGAGAACTATGGCTACACCTTC
many	TRBJ1-2	-	TRBV7-2	CASSLGRGRPVRGYTF	TGTGCCAGCAGCTTAGGGCGAGGCAGGCCCGTTCGGGGCTACACCTTC